The 25 T cell receptor beta chains in this list originate from one sample, sequenced in a study of cytomegalovirus exposure and HLA in healthy donors. Some clones are missing from TCRdb's copy, which holds only in-frame ones; the method was immunoSEQ multiplex PCR. The table has some 110,000 clones, approximately 91% seen once. Source material: PBMCs. These receptors came from a man younger than 30 in good health and CMV-seropositive.

The rearrangement links TRBV7-8 to TRBJ2-7; unclear D gene. The CDR3 is 14 amino acids. Per germline, CDR1 SGHVS and CDR2 FQNEAQ. Trimming removed 3 bases at V and 3 bases at J, with 12 bases between. CDR3 nucleotides: TGTGCCAGCAGCTTTGGCAGAGACATCTACGAGCAGTACTTC. Protein product: CASSFGRDIYEQYF. Full variable domain (rest looked up from reference TRBV7-8 and TRBJ2-7): GAGVSQSPRYKVAKRGQDVALRCDPISGHVSLFWYQQALGQGPEFLTYFQNEAQLDKSGLPSDRFFAERPEGSVSTLKIQRTQQEDSAVYLCASSFGRDIYEQYFGPGTRLTVT.

The chain employs TRBV9 and TRBJ1-6, with D tentatively TRBD1 (5 bases). Germline V gene data show CDR1 as SGDLS and CDR2 as YYNGEE. The V end was cut by 4 bases, the J end by 7 bases, with 15 bases between. The CDR3 has 15 residues. In DNA form, the CDR3 reads TGTGCCAGCAGCCCAGAGGGACTGCGGAATTCACCCCTCCACTTT. It specifies CASSPEGLRNSPLHF.

The chain couples TRBV5-1 to TRBJ2-7, with D possibly matching TRBD2 (5 bases). The ends were cut back, 1 base at V and 2 bases at J, with 10 bases in the middle. Germline loops: CDR1 SGHRS, CDR2 YFSETQ. The CDR3 is 14 residues long. This CDR3 is CASSLLGETYEQYF. As DNA, the CDR3 is TGCGCCAGCAGCTTGTTGGGAGAGACCTACGAGCAGTACTTC.

The chain uses TRBV5-4 and TRBJ1-3, with D perhaps matching TRBD1 (5 bases). CDR3 length equals 13 residues. Germline assignment: CDR1 SGHNT and CDR2 YYREEE (reference sequence). Trimming pared 10 bases from V and 1 base from J, leaving 12 bases between. CDR3 bases: TGTGCCGGGGGGGAGTTGTCTGGAAACACCATATATTTT. Protein sequence: CAGGELSGNTIYF.

The gene calls are TRBV5-6 and TRBJ1-1; D may be TRBD1 (5 bases). V lost 3 bases and J lost 8, with 8 bases in between. Looked up from germline, CDR1 is SGHDT and CDR2 is YYEEEE. The CDR3 has 11 residues. CDR3 protein: CASSSDREAFF. DNA for the CDR3: TGTGCCAGCAGCTCCGACAGAGAAGCTTTCTTT. Supplemented by reference TRBV5-6 and TRBJ1-1, the full variable domain reads DAGVTQSPTHLIKTRGQQVTLRCSPKSGHDTVSWYQQALGQGPQFIFQYYEEEERQRGNFPDRFSGHQFPNYSSELNVNALLLGDSALYLCASSSDREAFFGQGTRLTVV.

The chain combines TRBV10-3 with TRBJ1-1; D remains ambiguous. Per germline, CDR1 ENHRY and CDR2 SYGVKD. This CDR3 has 14 amino acids. Trimming removed 3 bases from V and 5 bases from J, with 13 bases in between. CDR3: CAISDGGEETEAFF. The CDR3 bases are TGTGCCATCAGTGACGGAGGCGAGGAAACTGAAGCTTTCTTT.

The V call is TRBV10-1, the J call TRBJ2-2, with 7 bases matching TRBD1. Germline trimming cut 7 bases from V and 5 bases from J; bases unmatched to any gene: 7. Germline values: CDR1 WNHNN, CDR2 SYGVQD (reference sequence). This CDR3 spans 14 amino acids. As DNA, the CDR3 is TGCGCCAGCATTGCGAACAGGGGTACCGGGGAGCTGTTTTTT. It translates to CASIANRGTGELFF.

The rearrangement joins TRBV7-2 to TRBJ2-1; D might be TRBD2 (6 bases). Per germline, CDR1 SGHTA and CDR2 FQGNSA. The CDR3 runs 13 residues. V was pared by 4 bases and J by 4 bases, with 8 bases between. Here the CDR3 reads CASSWGLYNEQFF. The DNA for the CDR3 is TGTGCCAGCAGCTGGGGACTTTACAATGAGCAGTTCTTC.

The V gene is TRBV7-2, the J gene TRBJ1-6, with a possible D match to TRBD1 (5 bases). Germline CDR1 is SGHTA and CDR2 is FQGNSA. CDR3 length equals 16 residues. Trimming stripped 2 bases from V and 5 bases from J, with 13 bases between. The CDR3 bases are TGTGCCAGCAGCTTATCCTTCCGACAGAATAATTCACCCCTCCACTTT. Translating it yields CASSLSFRQNNSPLHF.

J is TRBJ1-5 and V is TRBV4-1, with TRBD1 identical over 9 bases. The V gene end was trimmed by 0 bases and the J gene end by 5 bases; junction bases not matched to a gene: 5. Looked up from germline, CDR1 is MGHRA and CDR2 is YSYEKL. This CDR3 is built from 16 residues. The DNA of the CDR3 is TGCGCCAGCAGCCAAGATAAAGGACAGGGGTATCAGCCCCAGCATTTT. Protein: CASSQDKGQGYQPQHF.

The J gene is TRBJ1-1, the V gene TRBV28, with 8 bases that match TRBD1. Germline CDR1 MDHEN, CDR2 SYDVKM. Trimming at V came to 3 bases and at J to 4 bases, leaving 4 bases not matched to a gene. The CDR3 totals 14 residues. CDR3 region: CASSFRTGITEAFF. CDR3 bases: TGTGCCAGCAGTTTCCGGACAGGGATCACTGAAGCTTTCTTT.

In DNA, the CDR3 is TGTGCCAGCGGATCCGGACAGGGGAATGAAAAACTGTTTTTT. Translated, it gives CASGSGQGNEKLFF. This sequence joins TRBV28 and TRBJ1-4, with 9 bases matching TRBD1. This CDR3 spans 14 amino acids. After removal of 8 bases from V and 5 bases from J, the junction contained 6 bases not matched to a gene. Germline lookup yields CDR1 MDHEN and CDR2 SYDVKM.

The chain couples TRBV7-2 to TRBJ1-1, with 9 nucleotides matching TRBD1. The trim removed 3 bases at V and 7 bases at J, leaving 9 bases unmatched. The germline CDR1 and CDR2 sequences are SGHTA and FQGNSA. The CDR3 covers 15 residues. CDR3 DNA sequence: TGTGCCAGCAGCTTCGCCGGGACAGGGCTAATTGAAGCTTTCTTT. This sequence encodes CASSFAGTGLIEAFF.

The genes are TRBV11-2 and TRBJ1-1; unclear D gene. The germline V gene has CDR1 SGHAT and CDR2 FQNNGV. This CDR3 has 13 residues. Between the trimmed V and J ends, which lost 5 bases and 11 bases, there was a span of 18 bases. CDR3 residues: CASSQRAQMRAFF. The DNA of the CDR3 is TGTGCCAGCAGCCAACGCGCCCAAATGCGGGCTTTCTTT.

The CDR3 protein is CASRRVDPSMNGYTF. Here the CDR3 DNA reads TGTGCCAGCCGCAGGGTGGACCCCTCGATGAATGGCTACACCTTC. The chain combines TRBV6-1 with TRBJ1-2; possibly TRBD1 for D (5 bases). Germline CDR1 and CDR2: MNHNS and SASEGT. The length of the CDR3 is 15 residues. V dropped 8 bases and J dropped 6 bases, with 22 bases sitting between them.

The chain couples TRBV6-1 to TRBJ2-3; 7 nucleotides align to TRBD2. This CDR3 is 13 amino acids long. V trimming: 9 bases; J trimming: 2 bases; junction bases outside the gene matches: 5. In germline, CDR1 is MNHNS, CDR2 SASEGT. Here the CDR3 DNA reads TGTGCCAGTCTAAGCGGGGACACAGATACGCAGTATTTT. Translating gives CASLSGDTDTQYF.

The chain couples TRBV11-2 to TRBJ1-3; D is unresolved. The germline CDR1 and CDR2 sequences are SGHAT and FQNNGV. This CDR3 spans 14 amino acids. The V end was cut by 4 bases, the J end by 9 bases, with 16 bases between. The CDR3 DNA follows: TGTGCCAGCAGCTCGCTGACGGGCCGGGGCACCATATATTTT. Its translation: CASSSLTGRGTIYF.

The chain couples TRBV6-1 to TRBJ2-7, with 10 bases that match TRBD1. Germline CDR1 reads MNHNS; CDR2 reads SASEGT. The CDR3 is 16 residues long. V was pared by 3 bases and J by 6 bases, with 11 bases of the junction left unmatched. CDR3 DNA: TGTGCCAGCAGTGACAGTCCCCGGGACAGGGGACCCGAGCAGTACTTC. Its protein product is CASSDSPRDRGPEQYF.

V and J are TRBV2 and TRBJ2-1; D gene ambiguous. Trimming shortened V by 7 bases and J by 5 bases, and 12 bases separated the two germline ends. Germline-derived CDR1 and CDR2 are SNHLY and FYNNEI. This CDR3 contains 13 residues. The CDR3: CASKTGANNEQFF. CDR3 nucleotides: TGTGCCAGCAAGACCGGAGCTAACAATGAGCAGTTCTTC.

V gene TRBV6-1 combines with J gene TRBJ2-1; 7 positions agree with TRBD1. This CDR3 has 15 amino acids. CDR1 is MNHNS and CDR2 is SASEGT in the germline V gene. The trim removed 2 bases at V and 2 bases at J, leaving 3 bases unmatched. CDR3 DNA sequence: TGTGCCAGCAGTGAATATGGACAGGCCTACAATGAGCAGTTCTTC. Its protein is CASSEYGQAYNEQFF.

Points on this clone: The sample carries other DNA sequences with the same CDR3. The chain carries TRBV5-4 and TRBJ2-7; 9 nucleotides align to TRBD1. The ends lost 4 bases at V and 0 bases at J; junction bases unmatched: 5. CDR1 SGHNT and CDR2 YYREEE come from the germline V gene (reference sequence). This CDR3 is 15 amino acids long. Written as DNA, the CDR3 is TGTGCCAGCAGCCCAGGACAGGGGAGCTCCTACGAGCAGTACTTC. It yields the protein CASSPGQGSSYEQYF.

The V gene is TRBV4-2, the J gene TRBJ2-7; 9 bases agree with TRBD2. J gave up 0 bases and V 4 bases, and 7 bases lay outside the gene matches. There are 16 residues in the CDR3. In germline, CDR1 is LGHNA, CDR2 YNFKEQ. The CDR3 is CASSRTLAGSSYEQYF. Written as DNA, the CDR3 is TGTGCCAGCAGCCGTACCCTAGCGGGGAGCTCCTACGAGCAGTACTTC.

This clone was picked up many times. V gene TRBV27 combines with J gene TRBJ1-2; perhaps TRBD1 as D (6 bases). CDR3 length equals 15 residues. V lost 6 bases to trimming and J lost 8 bases, with 22 bases between them. Germline CDR1 reads MNHEY; CDR2 reads SMNVEV (reference sequence). DNA for the CDR3: TGTGCCAGCAGCCTTGATGGGGGCGTGGTGGGGGGCTACACCTTC. Residues: CASSLDGGVVGGYTF.

The V gene is TRBV6-5, the J gene TRBJ2-3; D unclear. Germline values: CDR1 MNHEY, CDR2 SVGAGI. This CDR3 is 13 amino acids long. With 1 base removed from V and 6 bases from J, the gap between germline ends came to 8 bases. The chain's CDR3 is CASSYFGLDTQYF. In DNA, the CDR3 is TGTGCCAGCAGTTACTTTGGGCTTGATACGCAGTATTTT.

This chain joins TRBV6-5 and TRBJ1-1; possible D gene TRBD1, 5 bases. The CDR3 runs to 16 residues. The V gene's germline CDR1 is MNHEY and CDR2 SVGAGI. Trimming took off 2 bases at V and 0 bases at J, with 13 bases between the two ends. The CDR3 DNA sequence: TGTGCCAGCAGTTACCTCGGGTGGACACTGAACACTGAAGCTTTCTTT. It specifies CASSYLGWTLNTEAFF.